These 5 T cell receptor beta chains came from one sample sequenced in a study of CD8 T cells in ankylosing spondylitis. TCRdb reanalysed the 5' RACE reads using MiXCR and keeps one entry per CDR3 protein. Here the sample spans 200,000 to 250,000 distinct CDR3 sequences, around 8% being singletons. The sequenced sample consisted of blood, either unsorted or a sorted T cell fraction (not recorded which). These receptors originate from a female donor with ankylosing spondylitis or in good health (not recorded which).

Remarks on this clonotype: This sequence may be a read error, since a much larger clone differs from it by one base. The gene calls are TRBV11-2 and TRBJ2-3, with D uncertain. Germline-derived CDR1 and CDR2 are SGHAT and FQNNGV. This CDR3 comprises 18 residues. CDR3 amino acids: CTSSLNNVGRRNSDTQYF. The DNA for the CDR3 is TGTACCAGCAGCTTAAATAACGTCGGGCGGCGCAATTCGGATACGCAGTATTTT.

In this sample, this clonotype turned up many times. This chain joins TRBV6-2 or TRBV6-3 and TRBJ2-1; D ambiguous. Germline V lookup: CDR1 MNHEY, CDR2 SVGEGT. This CDR3 spans 14 amino acids. Trimming shortened V by 6 bases and J by 9 bases, and 18 bases separated the two germline ends. The CDR3 nucleotides read TGTGCCAGCAGGAATGACGCGACGGATGGTGAGCAGTTCTTC. It specifies CASRNDATDGEQFF.

Points on this clonotype: With a much larger clone just one base away, this may be a read error. The chain carries TRBV7-2 and TRBJ1-4; TRBD1 is a possible D gene (5 bases). Germline V gene lookup returns CDR1 SGHTA and CDR2 FQGNSA. This CDR3 has 14 amino acids. The CDR3: CVSSLAGSREKLFF. CDR3 in DNA: TGTGTCAGCAGTCTCGCAGGGTCAAGGGAAAAACTGTTTTTT.

Ten or more counts support this clonotype. This chain joins TRBV2 and TRBJ2-1; the match to TRBD1 covers 7 bases. With V trimmed by 4 bases and J by 9 bases, 15 bases remained unmatched. Per germline, CDR1 SNHLY and CDR2 FYNNEI. CDR3 length equals 16 residues. CDR3 sequence: CASSVQAGGRYGEQFF. CDR3 bases: TGTGCCAGCAGTGTGCAGGCAGGGGGTCGGTACGGTGAGCAGTTCTTC.

This clonotype was seen ten or more times. The CDR3 loop is CASSSTPDTGFTEAFF. DNA for the CDR3: TGCGCCAGCAGCTCTACCCCGGACACCGGGTTCACTGAAGCTTTCTTT. The chain carries TRBV5-1 and TRBJ1-1; maybe TRBD1 (5 bases). The V end lost 3 bases, the J end lost 4 bases, and 19 bases lay between the germline ends. This CDR3 has 16 residues. In germline, CDR1 is SGHRS, CDR2 YFSETQ.